These 5 T cell receptor beta chains were all obtained from the same sample, sequenced in a study of beta chain features in type 1 diabetes. The authors reverse transcribed all of the isolated RNA, so sequencing captured expressed TCRB transcripts. Generated by immunoSEQ multiplex PCR, the TCRdb table keeps only in-frame clones and is missing some. Of roughly 610,000 clones listed, around 15% were seen once; the top ten hold about 0.087%. Sequencing was carried out using naive CD4+ T cells from blood. Receptors were obtained from a young man in good health.

The J gene is TRBJ1-1, the V gene TRBV18; D may be TRBD1 (6 bases). Trimming pared 2 bases from V and 11 bases from J, leaving 12 bases between. The CDR3 extends over 12 amino acids. Germline-derived CDR1 and CDR2 are KGHSH and LQKENI. DNA for the CDR3: TGTGCCAGCTCACCAGCAGGGGATCGGGCTTTCTTT. This translates into CASSPAGDRAFF. The full variable domain, with the rest looked up from reference TRBV18 and TRBJ1-1, is NAGVMQNPRHLVRRRGQEARLRCSPMKGHSHVYWYRQLPEEGLKFMVYLQKENIIDESGMPKERFSAEFPKEGPSILRIQQVVRGDSAAYFCASSPAGDRAFFGQGTRLTVV.

The CDR3 loop reads CASSPLAGRTDTQYF. The CDR3 bases are TGTGCCAGCTCACCCTTGGCAGGGCGCACAGATACGCAGTATTTT. The chain recombines TRBV18 with TRBJ2-3; D might be TRBD1 (5 bases). Germline CDR1 and CDR2: KGHSH and LQKENI. V was clipped by 3 bases and J by 1 base, with 11 bases between them. The CDR3 length is 15 residues.

This chain joins TRBV13 and TRBJ1-2; no clear D gene. Trimming removed 0 bases at V and 6 bases at J, with 5 bases between. The CDR3 sequence is 12 residues long. Germline V gene data show CDR1 as PRHDT and CDR2 as FYEKMQ (reference sequence). This CDR3 reads CASSLGSDGYTF. CDR3 DNA: TGTGCCAGCAGCTTAGGGTCCGATGGCTACACCTTC.

This sequence joins TRBV15 and TRBJ1-1; D may be TRBD1 (5 bases). Germline V gives CDR1 LNHNV, CDR2 YYDKDF (reference sequence). The CDR3 is 15 residues long. Trimming took off 3 bases at V and 11 bases at J, with 22 bases between the two ends. The CDR3 spells CATSRGYGTSVDAFF. Here the CDR3 DNA reads TGTGCCACCAGCAGGGGATACGGGACCAGCGTCGACGCTTTCTTT.

This clone has only a few counts. The V gene is TRBV6-1, the J gene TRBJ1-2, with D perhaps TRBD1 (6 bases). V was trimmed by 5 bases and J by 4 bases, leaving 11 bases between them. This CDR3 has 13 amino acids. Germline V lookup: CDR1 MNHNS, CDR2 SASEGT. CDR3 in DNA: TGTGCCAGCAGTAGTACAGGGATCTATGGCTACACCTTC. Translating gives CASSSTGIYGYTF.